The TCR beta chain under discussion was sequenced for a study of cytomegalovirus exposure and HLA in healthy donors. Study findings and constraints: The study labeled roughly 160 TCR beta chains cytomegalovirus-associated. A later analysis found TCR association rates differed by HLA locus, highest for DRB1 and lowest for HLA-C.

PCR employed 60 Vbeta and 13 Jbeta primers. Repertoires were generated with immunoSEQ multiplex PCR, while TCRdb's copy carries only in-frame clones and drops some. The data contain around 210,000 clones, approximately 78% of them seen just once; the ten biggest clones take up about 0.45%. Though probably carrying unrecorded immune exposures, donors were nominally healthy at sampling. For this clone: Its specificity is not known.

Deletions cut 4 bases from V and 6 bases from J, with 14 bases between. CDR1 and CDR2 (germline): SGDLS, YYNGEE. The CDR3 spans 14 residues. This TCR came from a boy aged 10-17 years in good health and CMV-seronegative. The chain employs TRBV9 and TRBJ1-5; D is ambiguous. Material: PBMCs. The CDR3 bases are TGTGCCAGCAGCCCCCGGGAGGGCTCTCAGCCCCAGCATTTT. Translation gives CASSPREGSQPQHF.